This T cell receptor beta chain was documented in a study of blood T cell repertoires in COVID-19. The CDR3 length is 18 residues. Germline values: CDR1 MDHEN, CDR2 SYDVKM. V lost 6 bases, J lost 0 bases, and 20 bases lay in between. Profiled with immunoSEQ multiplex PCR; TCRdb holds only in-frame clones, not every one. Among over 45,000 clones listed, around four fifths were seen once. Input material: peripheral blood. This receptor was obtained from a human donor in a cohort sampled during active COVID-19. The chain recombines TRBV28 with TRBJ1-4, with TRBD1 as a possible D gene (5 bases). The CDR3 coding sequence is TGTGCCAGCAGGGGGGGGACTCTTATACTTGCAACTAATGAAAAACTGTTTTTT. Protein sequence: CASRGGTLILATNEKLFF. The full variable domain, rest sourced from reference TRBV28 and TRBJ1-4, is DVKVTQSSRYLVKRTGEKVFLECVQDMDHENMFWYRQDPGLGLRLIYFSYDVKMKEKGDIPEGYSVSREKKERFSLILESASTNQTSMYLCASRGGTLILATNEKLFFGSGTQLSVL.